Described below is a single T cell receptor (beta chain) sequence and its context. The germline CDR1 and CDR2 sequences are SGHDN and FVKESK. Trimming took 4 bases from V and 0 from J, leaving 10 bases between them. The CDR3 totals 15 residues. The sample comes from a study of blood T cell repertoires in COVID-19. Study context: Both acute and convalescent COVID-19 samples were obtained from the United States, Italy and Spain. The analysed material was cDNA or gDNA that came from T cells, B-cell-depleted T cells, or PBMCs.

As originally analysed: Amplifying reference gene primers gave estimates of nucleated cell counts. The table came from immunoSEQ multiplex PCR; TCRdb's copy has only in-frame clones and leaves some out. The DNA was the basis for D and trimming; V, J and clone size are from that table. The repertoire includes just under 150,000 clones, roughly 87% of them detected once, and approximately 0.95% sits in the top ten. The clonotype was recovered from a woman in her forties or fifties with acute or convalescent COVID-19. Sequencing was performed on peripheral blood. This chain connects TRBV14 to TRBJ1-3; D gene unclear. The DNA for the CDR3 is TGTGCCAGCAGCCGGGAGCGATTCTCTGGAAACACCATATATTTT. As protein: CASSRERFSGNTIYF.